Listed below are T cell receptor beta chains from one sample, sequenced in a study of blood T cell repertoires in COVID-19. Repertoires were generated with immunoSEQ multiplex PCR, while TCRdb's copy carries only in-frame clones and drops some. The sample records under 250,000 clones, roughly 92% being singletons. Sequencing input: peripheral blood. The receptors derive from a man aged 55 to 70 with COVID-19, enrolled during active disease. Each CDR3 is given with its conserved first and last residue. A D gene is named only where the DNA matches it firmly. Clone size appears in some rows only: once, few, many, or a class for an expanded clone.

length | J | D | V | size | CDR3 | DNA
15 | TRBJ2-3 | NA | TRBV5-1 | NA | CASSLVADFMVTQYF | TGCGCCAGCAGCTTGGTGGCGGACTTCATGGTTACGCAGTATTTT
15 | TRBJ1-2 | TRBD1 | TRBV28 | NA | CASTLGAGGRYGYTF | TGTGCCAGCACCCTGGGGGCAGGGGGAAGGTATGGCTACACCTTC
13 | TRBJ1-2 | NA | TRBV28 | few | CASSLQGNYGYTF | TGTGCCAGCAGTTTACAGGGGAACTATGGCTACACCTTC
15 | TRBJ2-1 | TRBD2 | TRBV6-2/TRBV6-3 | NA | CASSGTSHSPQEQFF | TGTGCCAGCAGTGGGACTAGCCACAGCCCCCAAGAGCAGTTCTTC
16 | TRBJ2-1 | TRBD2 | TRBV28 | NA | CASRPRTSGIYNEQFF | TGTGCCAGCAGGCCGAGGACTAGCGGGATCTACAATGAGCAGTTCTTC
16 | TRBJ2-1 | NA | TRBV18 | NA | CASSLNQGPSYNEQFF | TGTGCCAGCTCACTAAATCAGGGGCCCTCCTACAATGAGCAGTTCTTC
15 | TRBJ2-1 | NA | TRBV2 | NA | CASSVNGGATNEQFF | TGTGCCAGCAGTGTGAATGGTGGAGCAACCAATGAGCAGTTCTTC
18 | TRBJ2-3 | TRBD1 | TRBV24-1 | NA | CATSDPPGQGKMADTQYF | TGTGCCACCAGTGACCCCCCCGGACAGGGGAAAATGGCAGATACGCAGTATTTT
16 | TRBJ1-6 | NA | TRBV9 | once | CASSVGGYSYNSPLHF | TGTGCCAGCAGCGTAGGAGGTTACTCCTATAATTCACCCCTCCACTTT
14 | TRBJ2-7 | TRBD1 | TRBV6-2/TRBV6-3 | NA | CASSYLGQVYEQYF | TGTGCCAGCAGTTACCTGGGACAGGTCTACGAGCAGTACTTC
15 | TRBJ2-2 | NA | TRBV30 | NA | CAWSGLGSNTGELFF | TGTGCCTGGAGCGGTCTCGGGTCGAACACCGGGGAGCTGTTTTTT
15 | TRBJ2-2 | TRBD1 | TRBV6-5 | NA | CASRFDRGITGELFF | TGTGCCAGCAGGTTCGACAGGGGGATAACCGGGGAGCTGTTTTTT
15 | TRBJ1-5 | NA | TRBV7-2 | NA | CASSSGLNSNQPQHF | TGTGCCAGCAGCTCCGGACTGAATAGCAATCAGCCCCAGCATTTT
14 | TRBJ2-1 | TRBD2 | TRBV30 | NA | CAWSVSGGTNEQFF | TGTGCCTGGAGTGTGAGCGGGGGGACGAATGAGCAGTTCTTC
13 | TRBJ2-3 | NA | TRBV18 | NA | CASSPRRTDTQYF | TGTGCCAGCTCACCACGCAGGACAGATACGCAGTATTTT